The clone carrying this T cell receptor beta chain was counted many times. The data derive from a study of T cells after yellow fever vaccination. TCRdb reanalysed the 5' RACE reads using MiXCR and keeps one entry per CDR3 protein. This table has roughly 120,000 distinct CDR3 sequences, about 7% appearing once. The CDR3 length is 13 residues. V lost 5 bases to trimming and J lost 5 bases, with 12 bases between them. Germline lookup yields CDR1 DFQATT and CDR2 SNEGSKA (reference sequence). This TCR derives from a man younger than 30 who received the YFV17D yellow fever vaccine. Sequencing used CD4+ T cells sorted from PBMCs, obtained approximately 11 days after the first yellow fever vaccination. V gene TRBV20-1 combines with J gene TRBJ1-4, with D maybe TRBD1 (5 bases). The CDR3 spells CSAGALGNEKLFF. The CDR3 nucleotides read TGCAGTGCTGGGGCCCTCGGGAATGAAAAACTGTTTTTT.